The rows below give T cell receptor beta chains drawn from one sample of a study of T cell responses to AZD1222 COVID-19 vaccine. Sequenced by immunoSEQ multiplex PCR; TCRdb stores in-frame clones only, minus some. The sample contains 120,000 or so clones, roughly four fifths of which appear only once. Here the sequenced sample was peripheral blood, taken on day 0 of AZD1222 vaccination. The receptors derive from an adult in good health. CDR3s include the opening cysteine and the closing phenylalanine or tryptophan. Each record gives: CDR3 protein, CDR3 DNA, V gene, D gene, J gene, clone size. D genes are given only for firm matches. A clone size is listed for some rows: how often the clone was seen (once, few, many), or a class if it is expanded.

CDR3aa: CASSSRGGLAETQYF
CDR3nt: TGTGCCAGCAGCTCAAGGGGGGGTTTAGCGGAAACGCAGTATTTT
v_gene: TRBV11-2
d_gene: .
j_gene: TRBJ2-3
abundance: .

CDR3aa: CASSLGTTGNTIYF
CDR3nt: TGTGCCAGCAGCTTGGGGACAACCGGAAACACCATATATTTT
v_gene: TRBV5-4
d_gene: .
j_gene: TRBJ1-3
abundance: .

CDR3aa: CASSEAYRGMYGYTF
CDR3nt: TGTGCCAGCAGTGAAGCCTACAGGGGGATGTATGGCTACACCTTC
v_gene: TRBV6-1
d_gene: TRBD1
j_gene: TRBJ1-2
abundance: .

CDR3aa: CASSLAPAGVDEQFF
CDR3nt: TGTGCCAGCAGCTTGGCCCCTGCGGGTGTTGATGAGCAGTTCTTC
v_gene: TRBV5-4
d_gene: .
j_gene: TRBJ2-1
abundance: .

CDR3aa: CASSPGVGQGANYGYTF
CDR3nt: TGTGCCAGCAGTCCCGGCGTGGGACAGGGGGCGAACTATGGCTACACCTTC
v_gene: TRBV7-8
d_gene: TRBD1
j_gene: TRBJ1-2
abundance: .

CDR3aa: CAREKQEDEKLFF
CDR3nt: TGTGCCAGGGAGAAACAGGAAGATGAAAAACTGTTTTTT
v_gene: TRBV19
d_gene: .
j_gene: TRBJ1-4
abundance: .

CDR3aa: CANQKESGSDEQFF
CDR3nt: TGTGCCAACCAGAAAGAGAGCGGGAGCGATGAGCAGTTCTTC
v_gene: TRBV28
d_gene: TRBD2
j_gene: TRBJ2-1
abundance: .

CDR3aa: CASGKGTNSPLHF
CDR3nt: TGTGCCAGCGGAAAGGGGACGAATTCACCCCTCCACTTT
v_gene: TRBV27
d_gene: .
j_gene: TRBJ1-6
abundance: once

CDR3aa: CASSRLEGTEAFF
CDR3nt: TGTGCCAGCAGTAGACTAGAAGGCACTGAAGCTTTCTTT
v_gene: TRBV6-5
d_gene: .
j_gene: TRBJ1-1
abundance: .

CDR3aa: CASSLTYNEQFF
CDR3nt: TGTGCCAGCAGTTTGACCTACAATGAGCAGTTCTTC
v_gene: TRBV28
d_gene: .
j_gene: TRBJ2-1
abundance: .

CDR3aa: CATSSSGVSNEQFF
CDR3nt: TGCGCCACTTCCTCTAGCGGGGTTTCCAATGAGCAGTTCTTC
v_gene: TRBV5-1
d_gene: TRBD2
j_gene: TRBJ2-1
abundance: .

CDR3aa: CASSQDQRQETQYF
CDR3nt: TGCGCCAGCAGCCAGGACCAAAGGCAAGAGACCCAGTACTTC
v_gene: TRBV4-3
d_gene: .
j_gene: TRBJ2-5
abundance: .

CDR3aa: CASSPNRGRQETQYF
CDR3nt: TGTGCCAGCAGTCCTAACAGGGGGCGTCAAGAGACCCAGTACTTC
v_gene: TRBV7-7
d_gene: TRBD1
j_gene: TRBJ2-5
abundance: .

CDR3aa: CASSLARSDRIETQYF
CDR3nt: TGTGCCAGCAGCTTGGCGCGGTCGGACAGAATAGAGACCCAGTACTTC
v_gene: TRBV5-5
d_gene: .
j_gene: TRBJ2-5
abundance: .

CDR3aa: CASRDRGPNTEAFF
CDR3nt: TGTGCCAGCAGGGACCGGGGCCCGAACACTGAAGCTTTCTTT
v_gene: TRBV2
d_gene: .
j_gene: TRBJ1-1
abundance: .

CDR3aa: CAWSRGRDYGYTF
CDR3nt: TGTGCCTGGAGTAGGGGCCGTGACTATGGCTACACCTTC
v_gene: TRBV30
d_gene: .
j_gene: TRBJ1-2
abundance: few

CDR3aa: CASSSFSGTGQEQYF
CDR3nt: TGTGCCAGCAGTTCATTTAGCGGAACCGGTCAGGAGCAGTACTTC
v_gene: TRBV27
d_gene: .
j_gene: TRBJ2-7
abundance: .

CDR3aa: CASSTGLVGVETQYF
CDR3nt: TGTGCCAGCAGTACCGGACTAGTAGGGGTAGAGACCCAGTACTTC
v_gene: TRBV6-5
d_gene: TRBD2
j_gene: TRBJ2-5
abundance: once

CDR3aa: CASSPSAGEAFF
CDR3nt: TGTGCCAGCTCACCGTCGGCAGGCGAAGCTTTCTTT
v_gene: TRBV18
d_gene: .
j_gene: TRBJ1-1
abundance: .

CDR3aa: CASSPRRSEQFF
CDR3nt: TGTGCCAGCAGCCCTCGGCGTTCCGAGCAGTTCTTC
v_gene: TRBV6-2/TRBV6-3
d_gene: .
j_gene: TRBJ2-1
abundance: .

CDR3aa: CASSISGGSYNEQFF
CDR3nt: TGTGCCAGTAGTATTAGCGGGGGCTCCTACAATGAGCAGTTCTTC
v_gene: TRBV19
d_gene: TRBD2
j_gene: TRBJ2-1
abundance: .

CDR3aa: CASRRGGDGKTQYF
CDR3nt: TGTGCCAGCAGGCGGGGGGGCGACGGAAAGACCCAGTACTTC
v_gene: TRBV7-2
d_gene: TRBD2
j_gene: TRBJ2-5
abundance: .

CDR3aa: CASSDGTVGTNEKLFF
CDR3nt: TGCGCCAGCAGCGATGGGACAGTCGGAACTAATGAAAAACTGTTTTTT
v_gene: TRBV5-1
d_gene: TRBD1
j_gene: TRBJ1-4
abundance: .

CDR3aa: CASRLVFRGTQPQHF
CDR3nt: TGTGCAAGTCGCTTAGTTTTCAGGGGAACTCAGCCCCAGCATTTT
v_gene: TRBV12-2
d_gene: .
j_gene: TRBJ1-5
abundance: once

CDR3aa: CASSSPQGTQGYGYTF
CDR3nt: TGCGCCAGCAGCTCCCCACAGGGCACCCAGGGGTATGGCTACACCTTC
v_gene: TRBV5-1
d_gene: .
j_gene: TRBJ1-2
abundance: .

CDR3aa: CASSPGERDIQYF
CDR3nt: TGTGCCAGCTCACCAGGGGAGCGAGACATTCAGTACTTC
v_gene: TRBV18
d_gene: .
j_gene: TRBJ2-4
abundance: .

CDR3aa: CASRPPTGVNTEAFF
CDR3nt: TGTGCCAGCAGACCACCGACAGGGGTGAACACTGAAGCTTTCTTT
v_gene: TRBV28
d_gene: TRBD1
j_gene: TRBJ1-1
abundance: .

CDR3aa: CASRLQGDGYYEQYF
CDR3nt: TGCGCCAGTAGACTTCAGGGGGACGGGTACTACGAGCAGTACTTC
v_gene: TRBV5-1
d_gene: TRBD1
j_gene: TRBJ2-7
abundance: .

CDR3aa: CASSLPGQRYNSPLHF
CDR3nt: TGTGCCAGCAGTTTACCAGGACAGCGCTATAATTCACCCCTCCACTTT
v_gene: TRBV28
d_gene: .
j_gene: TRBJ1-6
abundance: .

CDR3aa: CASSVGAANQPQHF
CDR3nt: TGCGCCAGCAGTGTAGGGGCGGCTAATCAGCCCCAGCATTTT
v_gene: TRBV10-2
d_gene: .
j_gene: TRBJ1-5
abundance: .

CDR3aa: CASSQGRGNSNQPQHF
CDR3nt: TGCGCCAGCAGCCAAGGGCGTGGGAATAGCAATCAGCCCCAGCATTTT
v_gene: TRBV4-1
d_gene: .
j_gene: TRBJ1-5
abundance: .

CDR3aa: CASSQAHGASTDTQYF
CDR3nt: TGCGCCAGCAGCCAAGCCCACGGGGCTAGCACAGATACGCAGTATTTT
v_gene: TRBV4-3
d_gene: .
j_gene: TRBJ2-3
abundance: .

CDR3aa: CSASQSRGNEQYF
CDR3nt: TGCAGTGCTAGTCAATCCAGGGGCAACGAGCAGTACTTC
v_gene: TRBV20-1
d_gene: .
j_gene: TRBJ2-7
abundance: .

CDR3aa: CASSVAGGGYGSPLHF
CDR3nt: TGTGCCAGCAGCGTAGCTGGAGGGGGGTACGGTTCACCCCTCCACTTT
v_gene: TRBV9
d_gene: .
j_gene: TRBJ1-6
abundance: .

CDR3aa: CASSSLEWVNSPLHF
CDR3nt: TGTGCCAGCAGTTCGCTAGAATGGGTTAATTCACCCCTCCACTTT
v_gene: TRBV6-5
d_gene: .
j_gene: TRBJ1-6
abundance: .

CDR3aa: CAISEYRTGTSYEQYF
CDR3nt: TGTGCCATCAGTGAGTACCGGACAGGGACCTCCTACGAGCAGTACTTC
v_gene: TRBV10-3
d_gene: TRBD1
j_gene: TRBJ2-7
abundance: .

CDR3aa: CASRSTGAPSPLHF
CDR3nt: TGTGCCAGCAGGTCGACAGGGGCCCCTTCACCCCTCCACTTT
v_gene: TRBV6-6
d_gene: TRBD1
j_gene: TRBJ1-6
abundance: .

CDR3aa: CASSLVQSEKLFF
CDR3nt: TGTGCCAGCAGCTTAGTACAGAGCGAAAAACTGTTTTTT
v_gene: TRBV7-2
d_gene: .
j_gene: TRBJ1-4
abundance: .

CDR3aa: CASSYSNRDQPQHF
CDR3nt: TGTGCCAGCAGTTACTCCAACAGGGATCAGCCCCAGCATTTT
v_gene: TRBV6-5
d_gene: .
j_gene: TRBJ1-5
abundance: once

CDR3aa: CAWSAGGYGYTF
CDR3nt: TGTGCCTGGAGTGCGGGGGGCTATGGCTACACCTTC
v_gene: TRBV30
d_gene: .
j_gene: TRBJ1-2
abundance: .

CDR3aa: CASSPTGGRYEQYF
CDR3nt: TGTGCCAGCAGCCCGACAGGGGGCCGGTACGAGCAGTACTTC
v_gene: TRBV7-2
d_gene: TRBD1
j_gene: TRBJ2-7
abundance: .

CDR3aa: CAGSQDSGAGYQNQPQHF
CDR3nt: TGCGCCGGCAGCCAAGATTCAGGGGCAGGTTACCAGAATCAGCCCCAGCATTTT
v_gene: TRBV4-1
d_gene: .
j_gene: TRBJ1-5
abundance: .

CDR3aa: CASSLHGGGTDTQYF
CDR3nt: TGCGCCAGCAGCTTGCACGGGGGCGGCACAGATACGCAGTATTTT
v_gene: TRBV5-1
d_gene: .
j_gene: TRBJ2-3
abundance: .

CDR3aa: CASSRAGTGNTIYF
CDR3nt: TGTGCCAGCAGCCGTGCAGGCACTGGAAACACCATATATTTT
v_gene: TRBV7-6
d_gene: .
j_gene: TRBJ1-3
abundance: .

CDR3aa: CASGTQGTNEKLFF
CDR3nt: TGTGCCAGCGGCACCCAGGGGACTAATGAAAAACTGTTTTTT
v_gene: TRBV18
d_gene: .
j_gene: TRBJ1-4
abundance: few

CDR3aa: CASRIQGAGLNQPQHF
CDR3nt: TGTGCCAGCAGGATACAGGGCGCGGGCCTCAATCAGCCCCAGCATTTT
v_gene: TRBV2
d_gene: .
j_gene: TRBJ1-5
abundance: .

CDR3aa: CASSQLPPPMTGPWETQYF
CDR3nt: TGTGCCAGCAGTCAATTACCCCCCCCGATGACAGGGCCGTGGGAGACCCAGTACTTC
v_gene: TRBV28
d_gene: TRBD1
j_gene: TRBJ2-5
abundance: .

CDR3aa: CASSLAGPGSEAFF
CDR3nt: TGTGCCAGCAGCTTGGCGGGACCTGGATCTGAAGCTTTCTTT
v_gene: TRBV5-5
d_gene: .
j_gene: TRBJ1-1
abundance: .

CDR3aa: CASRGGGSTGELFF
CDR3nt: TGTGCCAGCCGTGGTGGAGGGAGCACCGGGGAGCTGTTTTTT
v_gene: TRBV28
d_gene: .
j_gene: TRBJ2-2
abundance: .

CDR3aa: CASNSQEGGNQPQHF
CDR3nt: TGTGCCAGTAATTCACAGGAGGGGGGCAATCAGCCCCAGCATTTT
v_gene: TRBV19
d_gene: .
j_gene: TRBJ1-5
abundance: .

CDR3aa: CASSLDLAVRGYSIYF
CDR3nt: TGTGCCAGCAGCTTAGATCTCGCAGTCCGCGGGTACTCCATATATTTT
v_gene: TRBV11-2
d_gene: .
j_gene: TRBJ1-3
abundance: .

CDR3aa: CATSDRGGTGELFF
CDR3nt: TGTGCCACCAGCGACCGAGGGGGCACCGGGGAGCTGTTTTTT
v_gene: TRBV24-1
d_gene: .
j_gene: TRBJ2-2
abundance: once

CDR3aa: CASSHTGKGWNQPQHF
CDR3nt: TGTGCCAGCAGCCATACAGGAAAGGGGTGGAATCAGCCCCAGCATTTT
v_gene: TRBV11-3
d_gene: .
j_gene: TRBJ1-5
abundance: once

CDR3aa: CASSPSGQGRGYTF
CDR3nt: TGTGCCAGCAGCCCCTCCGGACAGGGCCGCGGCTACACCTTC
v_gene: TRBV9
d_gene: TRBD1
j_gene: TRBJ1-2
abundance: .

CDR3aa: CASTPGPTPRGAFF
CDR3nt: TGTGCCAGTACCCCGGGTCCGACTCCCAGGGGAGCTTTCTTT
v_gene: TRBV19
d_gene: .
j_gene: TRBJ1-1
abundance: .

CDR3aa: CASSRTSGAYEQYF
CDR3nt: TGTGCCAGCAGCCGGACTAGCGGGGCGTACGAGCAGTACTTC
v_gene: TRBV7-2
d_gene: TRBD2
j_gene: TRBJ2-7
abundance: .